The rows below give T cell receptor beta chains drawn from one sample of a study of blood T cells in healthy people across ages. Using its own MiXCR run on the 5' RACE reads, TCRdb lists one record per CDR3 protein. The repertoire holds 1.5 million to 1.9 million distinct CDR3 sequences, with 42% as singletons. The sample taken for sequencing was blood. Receptors were obtained from a woman aged 18-29 years in good health. Each CDR3 is given with its conserved first and last residue. A D gene is named only where the DNA matches it firmly. The size of a clone is reported for some rows only, either as once, few or many, or as a class for expanded clones.

j_call: TRBJ1-3
d_call: NA
v_call: TRBV7-2
clone_size: NA
cdr3_nt: TGTGCCAGCAGCTTAGAAGGACAAGGACTGGTTGGAAACACCATATATTTT
cdr3_aa: CASSLEGQGLVGNTIYF

j_call: TRBJ2-3
d_call: TRBD1
v_call: TRBV6-5
clone_size: NA
cdr3_nt: TGTGCCAGCAGCCTCCGGGACAGAGATACGCAGTATTTT
cdr3_aa: CASSLRDRDTQYF

j_call: TRBJ1-5
d_call: NA
v_call: TRBV7-2
clone_size: NA
cdr3_nt: TGTGCCAGCAGCTTAGATGCGGGAGAGCAGCCCCTGCATTTT
cdr3_aa: CASSLDAGEQPLHF

j_call: TRBJ2-2
d_call: TRBD2
v_call: TRBV3-1
clone_size: few
cdr3_nt: TGTGCCAGCAGCCATAGACTAGCGGCAAACACCGGGGAGCTGTTTTTT
cdr3_aa: CASSHRLAANTGELFF

j_call: TRBJ2-1
d_call: NA
v_call: TRBV25-1
clone_size: NA
cdr3_nt: TGTGCCAGCAGCCCTTGGGACCTGAGGGGGCAGTTCTTC
cdr3_aa: CASSPWDLRGQFF

j_call: TRBJ1-3
d_call: TRBD1
v_call: TRBV11-2
clone_size: NA
cdr3_nt: TGTGCCAGCAGCTTAAACAGGGGCGCCGCTGGAAACATCATATATTTT
cdr3_aa: CASSLNRGAAGNIIYF

j_call: TRBJ2-5
d_call: TRBD1
v_call: TRBV7-2
clone_size: NA
cdr3_nt: TGTGCCAGCAGCTTAGTCGGACAGGGGCTTTATGAGCAGTACTTC
cdr3_aa: CASSLVGQGLYEQYF

j_call: TRBJ2-5
d_call: NA
v_call: TRBV7-2
clone_size: NA
cdr3_nt: TGTGCCAGCGGGGTAGGGGTAGCGGCGGACCAAGAGACCCAGTACTTC
cdr3_aa: CASGVGVAADQETQYF

j_call: TRBJ1-1
d_call: TRBD1
v_call: TRBV6-2/TRBV6-3
clone_size: NA
cdr3_nt: TGTGCCAGCAGTTACGACGACAGGGGAAACACTGAAGCTTTCTTT
cdr3_aa: CASSYDDRGNTEAFF

j_call: TRBJ1-2
d_call: NA
v_call: TRBV20-1
clone_size: few
cdr3_nt: TGCAGTGCTAGTGAGGGAACGGACTACACCTTC
cdr3_aa: CSASEGTDYTF

j_call: TRBJ2-3
d_call: NA
v_call: TRBV4-3
clone_size: NA
cdr3_nt: TGCGCCAACAGCCGACTCAGACAGAACACAGATACGCAGTATTTT
cdr3_aa: CANSRLRQNTDTQYF

j_call: TRBJ2-1
d_call: TRBD2
v_call: TRBV14
clone_size: NA
cdr3_nt: TGTGCCAGCAGCCGCGAGCTAGCGGGGGGCTATGAGCAGTTCTTC
cdr3_aa: CASSRELAGGYEQFF

j_call: TRBJ2-1
d_call: TRBD1
v_call: TRBV12-3/TRBV12-4
clone_size: NA
cdr3_nt: TGTGCCAGCAGTTACCAGACAGGGGGGTTCAATGAGCAGTTCTTC
cdr3_aa: CASSYQTGGFNEQFF

j_call: TRBJ2-1
d_call: TRBD2
v_call: TRBV7-2
clone_size: NA
cdr3_nt: TGTGCCAGCAGTCCCTTTAGCGGGAGGGGGAATGAGCAGTTCTTC
cdr3_aa: CASSPFSGRGNEQFF

j_call: TRBJ2-3
d_call: NA
v_call: TRBV25-1
clone_size: NA
cdr3_nt: TGTGCCAGCAGTGGGGGACTGCGAGTGGATACGCAGTATTTT
cdr3_aa: CASSGGLRVDTQYF

j_call: TRBJ2-5
d_call: NA
v_call: TRBV6-5
clone_size: NA
cdr3_nt: TGTGCCAGCAGAGTAGGGCAGGCAATCCAAGAGACCCAGTACTTC
cdr3_aa: CASRVGQAIQETQYF

j_call: TRBJ1-4
d_call: NA
v_call: TRBV29-1
clone_size: NA
cdr3_nt: TGCAGCGTAAGGGACCCGAGGTCAGCCCTAGAAAAACTGTTTTTT
cdr3_aa: CSVRDPRSALEKLFF

j_call: TRBJ2-1
d_call: TRBD2
v_call: TRBV4-2
clone_size: NA
cdr3_nt: TGTGCCAGCAGCCAAGGGACTAGCGGGAACAATGAGCGGTACTTC
cdr3_aa: CASSQGTSGNNERYF

j_call: TRBJ2-1
d_call: NA
v_call: TRBV14
clone_size: NA
cdr3_nt: TGTGCCAGCAGCCCCCAGGGGGGCTACAATGAGCAGTTCTTC
cdr3_aa: CASSPQGGYNEQFF

j_call: TRBJ2-1
d_call: NA
v_call: TRBV24-1
clone_size: few
cdr3_nt: TGTGCCACCAGTGGGGGATTCGGCTACAATGAGCAGTTCTTC
cdr3_aa: CATSGGFGYNEQFF

j_call: TRBJ1-2
d_call: NA
v_call: TRBV20-1
clone_size: few
cdr3_nt: TGCAGTGCCCCCGGGGGAAATTCCTATGGCTACACCTTC
cdr3_aa: CSAPGGNSYGYTF

j_call: TRBJ2-1
d_call: TRBD2
v_call: TRBV7-9
clone_size: few
cdr3_nt: TGTGCCAGCAGCTCGAAGACTAGCGGGTTTTCCTACAATGAGCAGTTCTTC
cdr3_aa: CASSSKTSGFSYNEQFF

j_call: TRBJ2-3
d_call: NA
v_call: TRBV20-1
clone_size: few
cdr3_nt: TGCAGTGCTGAGGGCCTAGGCACAGATACGCAGTATTTT
cdr3_aa: CSAEGLGTDTQYF

j_call: TRBJ2-7
d_call: NA
v_call: TRBV29-1
clone_size: NA
cdr3_nt: TGCAGCGTGCATCGGCCAGGGGTTTACGAGCAGTACTTC
cdr3_aa: CSVHRPGVYEQYF

j_call: TRBJ2-5
d_call: NA
v_call: TRBV6-1
clone_size: NA
cdr3_nt: TGTGCCAGCAGTGGGCATAACCAAGAGACCCAGTACTTC
cdr3_aa: CASSGHNQETQYF

j_call: TRBJ1-2
d_call: NA
v_call: TRBV2
clone_size: few
cdr3_nt: TGTGCCAGCAGTGAACAGGAGATCTATGGCTACACCTTC
cdr3_aa: CASSEQEIYGYTF

j_call: TRBJ2-2
d_call: NA
v_call: TRBV4-3
clone_size: once
cdr3_nt: TGCGCCAGCAGCCAAAACAGGGAGGGGGAGCTGTTTTTT
cdr3_aa: CASSQNREGELFF

j_call: TRBJ1-5
d_call: TRBD1
v_call: TRBV12-3/TRBV12-4
clone_size: few
cdr3_nt: TGTGCCAGCAGTTTAACTACAGGGGCCCAGCATTTT
cdr3_aa: CASSLTTGAQHF

j_call: TRBJ2-5
d_call: TRBD2
v_call: TRBV20-1
clone_size: few
cdr3_nt: TGCAGTGCTAGTTTCGGGGGGGATAAAGAGACCCAGTACTTC
cdr3_aa: CSASFGGDKETQYF

j_call: TRBJ2-7
d_call: NA
v_call: TRBV6-5
clone_size: NA
cdr3_nt: TGTGCCAGCAGTTATCAGAACAGGGCCACCTACGAGCAGTACTTC
cdr3_aa: CASSYQNRATYEQYF

j_call: TRBJ2-3
d_call: TRBD2
v_call: TRBV9
clone_size: few
cdr3_nt: TGTGCCAGCAGCGTTAGGGCGCTCCGGGGGGGCACAGATACGCAGTATTTT
cdr3_aa: CASSVRALRGGTDTQYF

j_call: TRBJ1-6
d_call: NA
v_call: TRBV5-4
clone_size: NA
cdr3_nt: TGTGCCAGCAGCTTGGAGTGGAGTGGGGCCCTCCACTTT
cdr3_aa: CASSLEWSGALHF

j_call: TRBJ2-7
d_call: TRBD1
v_call: TRBV2
clone_size: NA
cdr3_nt: TGTGCCAGCAGTGCGAGGACAGGCATGAGGCTCGAGCAGTACTTC
cdr3_aa: CASSARTGMRLEQYF

j_call: TRBJ1-2
d_call: NA
v_call: TRBV21-1
clone_size: NA
cdr3_nt: TGTGCCAGCAGCAAAGGCGCAACAGGGGGCGACTATGGCTACACCTTC
cdr3_aa: CASSKGATGGDYGYTF

j_call: TRBJ2-5
d_call: TRBD2
v_call: TRBV29-1
clone_size: few
cdr3_nt: TGCAGCGTTGAGGTAGCGGGGGAAGAGACCCAGTACTTC
cdr3_aa: CSVEVAGEETQYF

j_call: TRBJ1-1
d_call: TRBD1
v_call: TRBV19
clone_size: NA
cdr3_nt: TGTGCCAGTAGCCACAACCCAGGGGGCGACGCTGAAGCTTTCTTT
cdr3_aa: CASSHNPGGDAEAFF

j_call: TRBJ1-4
d_call: TRBD1
v_call: TRBV20-1
clone_size: NA
cdr3_nt: TGCAGTGCTAGCCAGGGGGGGATTAATGCAAAACTGTTTTTT
cdr3_aa: CSASQGGINAKLFF

j_call: TRBJ2-1
d_call: NA
v_call: TRBV7-2
clone_size: NA
cdr3_nt: TGTGCCAGCAGTTCTAGGGAGGGGGCGCCTCGCAATGAGCAGTTCTTC
cdr3_aa: CASSSREGAPRNEQFF

j_call: TRBJ2-7
d_call: NA
v_call: TRBV14
clone_size: NA
cdr3_nt: TGTGCCAGCAGCTACAGGGTTTTCTACGAGCAGTACTTC
cdr3_aa: CASSYRVFYEQYF

j_call: TRBJ2-7
d_call: NA
v_call: TRBV5-4
clone_size: few
cdr3_nt: TGTGCCAGCAGCTTGGATCCTCAAACCTACGAGCAGTACTTC
cdr3_aa: CASSLDPQTYEQYF

j_call: TRBJ2-1
d_call: NA
v_call: TRBV5-1
clone_size: NA
cdr3_nt: TGCGCCAGCAGCTTGGGGTCCCGTCGGAGCTCCTACAATGAGCAGTTCTTC
cdr3_aa: CASSLGSRRSSYNEQFF

j_call: TRBJ1-5
d_call: NA
v_call: TRBV5-5
clone_size: few
cdr3_nt: TGTGCCAGCAGCCCAGTCCAGGGAACCAATCAGCCCCAGCATTTT
cdr3_aa: CASSPVQGTNQPQHF

j_call: TRBJ1-1
d_call: NA
v_call: TRBV29-1
clone_size: NA
cdr3_nt: TGCAGCGTTCGGCGGAAGAACACTGAAGCTTTCTTT
cdr3_aa: CSVRRKNTEAFF

j_call: TRBJ2-2
d_call: NA
v_call: TRBV4-2
clone_size: many
cdr3_nt: TGTGCCAGCAGCCAAGAGTTGGGAGGCGGCGGGGAGCTGTTTTTT
cdr3_aa: CASSQELGGGGELFF

j_call: TRBJ2-7
d_call: NA
v_call: TRBV11-2
clone_size: NA
cdr3_nt: TGTGCCAGCAGCTTAGGGAGGGCCTTTTCCCAAAAAAGCTACGAGCAGTACTTC
cdr3_aa: CASSLGRAFSQKSYEQYF

j_call: TRBJ1-2
d_call: NA
v_call: TRBV5-1
clone_size: few
cdr3_nt: TGCGCCAGCAGCTTGGGGGCCACCTTAAGTGACTATGGCTACACCTTC
cdr3_aa: CASSLGATLSDYGYTF